The rows below give T cell receptor beta chains drawn from one sample of a study of blood T cell repertoires in COVID-19. Here immunoSEQ multiplex PCR was the method, and the copy in TCRdb shows in-frame clones only, minus some. Found here are about 230,000 clones, over 70% of them singletons; the top ten hold 25% to 35%. Source material: peripheral blood. These receptor sequences come from a man between 35 and 55 years old with acute or convalescent COVID-19. Each CDR3 is given with its conserved first and last residue. D genes are given only for firm matches. Not all rows give a size; the values are once, few, many and, for expanded clones, a class.

TRBV3-1/TRBV3-2	TRBD2	.	TRBJ2-1	TGTGCCAGCAGCTCAGGGACTAGGGGTGAGCAGTTCTTC	CASSSGTRGEQFF
TRBV2	.	.	TRBJ2-5	TGTGCCAGCAGTGGAGGTCCGCGGGAGACCCAGTACTTC	CASSGGPRETQYF
TRBV6-5	.	.	TRBJ1-5	TGTGCCTCTTCAGGAGGGACCCGGGGGCCCCAGCATTTT	CASSGGTRGPQHF
TRBV19	TRBD2	.	TRBJ2-1	TGTGCCAGCAAACGACTAGCGGGGCTAACAAGTTCCTACAATGAGCAGTTCTTC	CASKRLAGLTSSYNEQFF
TRBV18	.	.	TRBJ1-1	TGTGCCAGCTCTCTAACAGAGAACACTGAAGCTTTCTTT	CASSLTENTEAFF
TRBV29-1	TRBD2	.	TRBJ2-7	TGCAGCATCCGACTAGCGAATTTCCACGAGCAGTACTTC	CSIRLANFHEQYF
TRBV5-1	.	.	TRBJ1-6	TGCGCCAGCAGCTTGGGAGGGTACAATTCACCCCTCCACTTT	CASSLGGYNSPLHF
TRBV19	TRBD1	.	TRBJ1-1	TGTGCCAGTAGTATCCCCACAGGGGGCCTTGCGTACACTGAAGCTTTCTTT	CASSIPTGGLAYTEAFF
TRBV18	.	.	TRBJ1-2	TGTGCCAGCTCCCGAGGGGACTTGAACTATGGCTACACCTTC	CASSRGDLNYGYTF
TRBV3-1/TRBV3-2	.	.	TRBJ2-7	TGTGCCAGCAGCCAAGCCAGGTTTGGCGAGCAGTACTTC	CASSQARFGEQYF
TRBV19	TRBD2	.	TRBJ2-2	TGTGCCAGTACTAAAACGGGAGGGTTCGGCACCGGGGAGCTGTTTTTT	CASTKTGGFGTGELFF
TRBV7-3	.	once	TRBJ1-2	TGTGCCAGCAGCTTAAACGCCGAGGTTGGGGGGAACTATGGCTACACCTTC	CASSLNAEVGGNYGYTF
TRBV7-9	TRBD1	.	TRBJ1-2	TGTGCCAGCAGCTTAGGGACAGGGGAGGGGTATGGCTACACCTTC	CASSLGTGEGYGYTF
TRBV30	.	.	TRBJ1-4	TGTGCCTGGAGTGTTGGTAGCCGGAATAATGAAAAACTGTTTTTT	CAWSVGSRNNEKLFF
TRBV28	TRBD2	once	TRBJ2-7	TGTGCCAGCAGTTTCGCGGGAGGGGTCTACGAGCAGTACTTC	CASSFAGGVYEQYF
TRBV4-1	.	.	TRBJ1-4	TGCGCCAGCAGCCAATTCCTTACAGGAGTTCAAGAAAAACTGTTTTTT	CASSQFLTGVQEKLFF
TRBV6-6	.	.	TRBJ1-6	TGTGCCAGCAGTTATGGGCAGGCCACCCTCCACTTT	CASSYGQATLHF
TRBV19	TRBD1	once	TRBJ1-4	TGTGCCAGTAGTCGACAGGGGGCCAAAACTAATGAAAAACTGTTTTTT	CASSRQGAKTNEKLFF
TRBV5-5	.	.	TRBJ1-1	TGTGCCAGCAGCTCCGGGAGAAGCATGAACACTGAAGCTTTCTTT	CASSSGRSMNTEAFF
TRBV27	TRBD1	.	TRBJ2-5	TGTGCCAGCAGTTTCGGCTCGGACAGGGGTCGGGAGACCCAGTACTTC	CASSFGSDRGRETQYF
TRBV5-1	TRBD2	.	TRBJ2-2	TGCGCCAGCAGCTGGGGACTAGCGGGAGGAAGGACCGGGGAGCTGTTTTTT	CASSWGLAGGRTGELFF
TRBV18	.	.	TRBJ2-3	TGTGCCAGTTCACAAGGGGGGGAGGAAGGTCCGTATTTT	CASSQGGEEGPYF
TRBV10-3	TRBD1	.	TRBJ1-5	TGTGCCATCAGTGGGGACAGGGCGAGCAATCAGCCCCAGCATTTT	CAISGDRASNQPQHF
TRBV29-1	TRBD1	.	TRBJ1-1	TGCAGCGTTGAAGGACAGGGACACACTGAAGCTTTCTTT	CSVEGQGHTEAFF
TRBV9	.	.	TRBJ2-3	TGTGCCAGCAGCGTAGACCTAGTCGTATTCCCAGATACGCAGTATTTT	CASSVDLVVFPDTQYF
TRBV12-3/TRBV12-4	.	.	TRBJ1-1	TGTGCCAGCAGCCCGTGGTCGGGGTCTGAAGCTTTCTTT	CASSPWSGSEAFF
TRBV11-3	.	.	TRBJ2-3	TGTGCCAGCAGCCCTCGGGGAGACTGGGAGACAGATACGCAGTATTTT	CASSPRGDWETDTQYF
TRBV24-1	TRBD2	.	TRBJ2-1	TGTGCCACCAGTGATAAATCTAGCGGGAGTAATAATGAGCAGTTCTTC	CATSDKSSGSNNEQFF
TRBV3-1/TRBV3-2	.	.	TRBJ2-5	TGTGCCAGCAGCCAAGATGGTTTGATTGCGCGGGCAGCCCCGTACCAAGAGACCCAGTACTTC	CASSQDGLIARAAPYQETQYF
TRBV12-3/TRBV12-4	.	.	TRBJ1-1	TGTGCCAGCATTCGACAGGTGGGTGAAGCTTTCTTT	CASIRQVGEAFF
TRBV19	TRBD1	.	TRBJ1-1	TGTGCCAGCGACGCGTCCCGGGACAGGGGAATCACTGAAGCTTTCTTT	CASDASRDRGITEAFF
TRBV19	TRBD2	.	TRBJ2-7	TGTGCCAGTAGTATACACCGGGAGGGTGAGCAGTACTTC	CASSIHREGEQYF
TRBV30	TRBD2	.	TRBJ2-5	TGTGCCTGGAGCCAACGGAGGGAGCGGGAGCCAGAGACCCAGTACTTC	CAWSQRREREPETQYF
TRBV5-1	TRBD2	.	TRBJ2-3	TGCGCCAGCAGCTTGTTACGGGAGGTTGGAGATACGCAGTATTTT	CASSLLREVGDTQYF
TRBV5-1	TRBD1	.	TRBJ1-6	TGCGCCAGCAGCCAGGGACAGGACGATTCACCCCTCCACTTT	CASSQGQDDSPLHF
TRBV5-1	TRBD2	.	TRBJ2-3	TGCGCCAGCAGCGTGGGACTAGCGGGAGGGGTAGATACGCAGTATTTT	CASSVGLAGGVDTQYF
TRBV9	.	.	TRBJ1-2	TGTGCCAGCAGTGATATGGAGCGTGGCTACACCTTC	CASSDMERGYTF
TRBV18	TRBD2	.	TRBJ2-5	TGTGCCAGCTCCCGAGGCGGCGGGAGAATGGAGACCCAGTACTTC	CASSRGGGRMETQYF
TRBV19	TRBD1	.	TRBJ1-5	TGTGCCAGTAGTGAGGGGACAGGGCCCCAGCCCCAGCATTTT	CASSEGTGPQPQHF
TRBV11-2	TRBD2	.	TRBJ2-2	TGTGCCAGCAGCTCAGGACTAGCAAGCACCGGGGAGCTGTTTTTT	CASSSGLASTGELFF
TRBV28	TRBD2	.	TRBJ2-3	TGTGCCAGCATTTCGACCGGCGGGGGTACGCAGTATTTT	CASISTGGGTQYF